This T cell receptor (beta chain) is drawn from a study of T cells after posttransplantation cyclophosphamide. Data came from immunoSEQ multiplex PCR; TCRdb stores just in-frame clones and leaves some out. The sample includes about 66,000 clones, approximately 92% of them seen just once. The CDR3 is 13 residues long. With 3 bases removed from V and 4 bases from J, the gap between germline ends came to 10 bases. Germline lookup yields CDR1 SGHRS and CDR2 YFSETQ. The specimen was PBMCs. The receptor was derived from a woman in her twenties or thirties in good health and a related stem cell transplant donor. V usage is TRBV5-1 and J usage is TRBJ2-5, with D possibly matching TRBD1 (6 bases). CDR3 sequence: CASSYQGGETQYF. The CDR3 nucleotides are TGCGCCAGCAGCTACCAAGGGGGAGAGACCCAGTACTTC. Full variable domain (outside the CDR3, taken from reference TRBV5-1 and TRBJ2-5): KAGVTQTPRYLIKTRGQQVTLSCSPISGHRSVSWYQQTPGQGLQFLFEYFSETQRNKGNFPGRFSGRQFSNSRSEMNVSTLELGDSALYLCASSYQGGETQYFGPGTRLLVL.